This TCR beta chain was identified during a study of blood T cell repertoires in COVID-19. CDR3 size: 15 residues. From germline, CDR1 is SGHVS and CDR2 FNYEAQ. V shed 3 bases and J 1 base; nucleotides not matched to a gene: 3. The assay was immunoSEQ multiplex PCR, and TCRdb's table has in-frame clones only and misses some. The sample lists some 180,000 clones; approximately 91% were seen once. The J gene is TRBJ2-7, the V gene TRBV7-6; TRBD1 aligns across 10 bases. The sample comprised peripheral blood. This sequence was found in a young man with COVID-19, enrolled during active disease. The CDR3 region is CASSLDRGTSYEQYF. DNA of the CDR3: TGTGCCAGCAGCTTGGACAGGGGGACTTCCTACGAGCAGTACTTC.